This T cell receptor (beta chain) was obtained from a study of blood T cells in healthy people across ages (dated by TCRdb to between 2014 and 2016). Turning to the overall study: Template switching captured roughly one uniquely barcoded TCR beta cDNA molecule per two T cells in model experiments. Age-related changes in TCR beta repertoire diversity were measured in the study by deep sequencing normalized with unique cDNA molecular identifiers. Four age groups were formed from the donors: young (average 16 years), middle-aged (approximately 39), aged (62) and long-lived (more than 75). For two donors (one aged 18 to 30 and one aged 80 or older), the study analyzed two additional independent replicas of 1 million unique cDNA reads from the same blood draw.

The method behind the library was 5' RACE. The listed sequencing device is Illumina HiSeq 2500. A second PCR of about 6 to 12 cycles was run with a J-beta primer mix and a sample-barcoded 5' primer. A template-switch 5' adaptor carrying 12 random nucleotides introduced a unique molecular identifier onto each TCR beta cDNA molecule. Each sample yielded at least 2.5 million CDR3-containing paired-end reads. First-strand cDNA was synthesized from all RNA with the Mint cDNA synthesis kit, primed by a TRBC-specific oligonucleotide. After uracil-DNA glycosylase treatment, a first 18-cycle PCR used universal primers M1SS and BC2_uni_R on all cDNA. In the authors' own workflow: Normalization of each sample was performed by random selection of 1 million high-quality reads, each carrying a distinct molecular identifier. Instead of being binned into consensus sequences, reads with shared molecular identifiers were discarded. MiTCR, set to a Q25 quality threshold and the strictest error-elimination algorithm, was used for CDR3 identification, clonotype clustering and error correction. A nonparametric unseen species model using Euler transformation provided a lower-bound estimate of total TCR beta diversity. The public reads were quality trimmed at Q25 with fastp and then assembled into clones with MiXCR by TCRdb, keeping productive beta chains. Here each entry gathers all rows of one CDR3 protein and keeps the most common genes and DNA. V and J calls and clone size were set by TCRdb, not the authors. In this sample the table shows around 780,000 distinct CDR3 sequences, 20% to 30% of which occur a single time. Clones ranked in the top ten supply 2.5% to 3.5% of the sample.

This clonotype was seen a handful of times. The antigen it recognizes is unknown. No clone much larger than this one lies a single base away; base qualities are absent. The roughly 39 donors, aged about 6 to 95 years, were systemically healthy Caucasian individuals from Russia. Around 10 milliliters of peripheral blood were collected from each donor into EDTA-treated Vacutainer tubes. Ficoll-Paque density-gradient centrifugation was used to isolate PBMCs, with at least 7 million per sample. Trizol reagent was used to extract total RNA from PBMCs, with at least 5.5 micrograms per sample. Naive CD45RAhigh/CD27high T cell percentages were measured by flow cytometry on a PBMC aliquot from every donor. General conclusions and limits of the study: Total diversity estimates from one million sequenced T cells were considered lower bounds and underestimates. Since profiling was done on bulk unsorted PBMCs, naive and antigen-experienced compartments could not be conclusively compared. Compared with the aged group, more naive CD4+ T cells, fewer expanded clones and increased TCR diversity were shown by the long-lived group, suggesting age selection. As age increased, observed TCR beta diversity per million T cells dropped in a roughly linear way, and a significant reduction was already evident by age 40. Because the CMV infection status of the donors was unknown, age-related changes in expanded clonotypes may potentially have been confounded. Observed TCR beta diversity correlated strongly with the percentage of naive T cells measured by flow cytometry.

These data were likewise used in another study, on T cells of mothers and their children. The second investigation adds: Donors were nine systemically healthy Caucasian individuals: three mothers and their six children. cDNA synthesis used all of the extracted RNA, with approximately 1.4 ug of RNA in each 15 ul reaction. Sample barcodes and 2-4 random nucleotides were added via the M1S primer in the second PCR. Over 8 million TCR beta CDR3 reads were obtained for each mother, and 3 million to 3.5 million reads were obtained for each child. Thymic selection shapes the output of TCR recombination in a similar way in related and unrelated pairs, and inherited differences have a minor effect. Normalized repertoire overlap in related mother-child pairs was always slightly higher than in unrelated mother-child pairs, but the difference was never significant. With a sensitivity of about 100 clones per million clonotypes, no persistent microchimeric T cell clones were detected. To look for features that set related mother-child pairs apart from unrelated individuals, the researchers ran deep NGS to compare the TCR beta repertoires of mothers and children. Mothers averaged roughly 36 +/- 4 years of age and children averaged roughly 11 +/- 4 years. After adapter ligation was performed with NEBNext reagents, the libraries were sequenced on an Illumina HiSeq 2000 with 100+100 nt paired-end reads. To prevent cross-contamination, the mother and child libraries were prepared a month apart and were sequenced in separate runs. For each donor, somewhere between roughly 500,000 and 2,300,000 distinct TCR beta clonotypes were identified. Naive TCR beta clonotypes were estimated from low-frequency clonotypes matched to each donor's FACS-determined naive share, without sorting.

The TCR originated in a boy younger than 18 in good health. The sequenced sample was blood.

The DNA is as follows: TGTGCCAGCAGTGACCCCAGGGACACCAACACTGAAGCTTTCTTT. Translation gives CASSDPRDTNTEAFF. The chain couples TRBV6-1 to TRBJ1-1; perhaps TRBD1 is the D gene, with 6 bases matching. Including the terminal cysteine and phenylalanine, the CDR3 comprises 15 residues. CDR3 DNA only is kept here, 45 bases in frame from base 1. The V and J ends are trimmed by 3 bases and 2 bases, leaving 13 bases between them. The germline V gene supplies CDR1 MNHNS and CDR2 SASEGT.